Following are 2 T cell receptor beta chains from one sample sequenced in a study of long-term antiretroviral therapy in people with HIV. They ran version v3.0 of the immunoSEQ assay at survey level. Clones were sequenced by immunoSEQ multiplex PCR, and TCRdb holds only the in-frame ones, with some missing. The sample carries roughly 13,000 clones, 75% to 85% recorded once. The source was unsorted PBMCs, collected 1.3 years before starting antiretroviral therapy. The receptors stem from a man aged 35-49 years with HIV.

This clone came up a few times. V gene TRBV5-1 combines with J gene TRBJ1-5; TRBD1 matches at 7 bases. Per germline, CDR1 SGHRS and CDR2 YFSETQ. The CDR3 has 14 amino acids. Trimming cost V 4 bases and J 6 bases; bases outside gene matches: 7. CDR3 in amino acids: CASSPGGGGQPQHF. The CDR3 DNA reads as TGCGCCAGCAGCCCAGGGGGTGGGGGTCAGCCCCAGCATTTT.

CDR3 DNA sequence: TGCAGCGTTGGGAGACTAGCGGATTACAATGAGCAGTTCTTC. Translation gives CSVGRLADYNEQFF. V usage is TRBV29-1 and J usage is TRBJ2-1, with 9 bases fitting TRBD2. This CDR3 is 14 amino acids long. Losses at the gene ends were 4 bases for V and 4 bases for J; bases not matched to a gene: 5. Germline V gene lookup returns CDR1 SQVTM and CDR2 ANQGSEA.